Listed below are T cell receptor beta chains from one sample, sequenced in a study of blood T cell repertoires in COVID-19. Produced via immunoSEQ multiplex PCR; TCRdb's table is partial and in-frame only. The data show 150,000 to 200,000 clones, around 80% seen once. Sequencing was performed on peripheral blood. The receptors were gathered from a woman at least 80 years old with COVID-19, enrolled during active disease. Each CDR3 is given with its conserved first and last residue. The order of the fields is D gene, V gene, J gene, clone size, CDR3 protein, CDR3 DNA. The D gene is left open where the match is weak. Some rows mark clone size as missing; the rest say once, few, many or name a class of expanded clone.

d_gene: TRBD1; v_gene: TRBV18; j_gene: TRBJ2-2; abundance: -; CDR3aa: CASSPNRGTNTGELFF; CDR3nt: TGTGCCAGCTCCCCAAACAGGGGTACGAACACCGGGGAGCTGTTTTTT
d_gene: TRBD1; v_gene: TRBV3-1/TRBV3-2; j_gene: TRBJ1-1; abundance: -; CDR3aa: CASSHLPGQARNTEAFF; CDR3nt: TGTGCCAGCAGCCACCTACCGGGACAGGCCCGCAACACTGAAGCTTTCTTT
d_gene: TRBD2; v_gene: TRBV11-3; j_gene: TRBJ2-3; abundance: -; CDR3aa: CASSLLAGVVTDTQYF; CDR3nt: TGTGCCAGCAGCCTATTGGCGGGGGTCGTTACAGATACGCAGTATTTT
d_gene: -; v_gene: TRBV5-1; j_gene: TRBJ2-7; abundance: -; CDR3aa: CASSLNEGGPYEQYF; CDR3nt: TGCGCCAGCAGCTTGAATGAGGGAGGCCCCTACGAGCAGTACTTC
d_gene: -; v_gene: TRBV9; j_gene: TRBJ2-3; abundance: -; CDR3aa: CASSVNSARQYF; CDR3nt: TGTGCCAGCAGCGTAAACTCGGCTAGGCAGTATTTT
d_gene: TRBD2; v_gene: TRBV5-4; j_gene: TRBJ2-2; abundance: -; CDR3aa: CASSSTSGSPVGGELFF; CDR3nt: TGTGCCAGCAGCTCGACTAGCGGGAGCCCGGTTGGCGGGGAGCTGTTTTTT
d_gene: TRBD2; v_gene: TRBV2; j_gene: TRBJ2-3; abundance: -; CDR3aa: CASRGGLAGPSTDTQYF; CDR3nt: TGTGCCAGCAGGGGGGGACTAGCGGGACCCTCCACAGATACGCAGTATTTT
d_gene: TRBD1; v_gene: TRBV11-2; j_gene: TRBJ2-7; abundance: few; CDR3aa: CASSVSGDRGIYEQYF; CDR3nt: TGTGCCAGCAGCGTTAGCGGGGACAGGGGGATCTACGAGCAGTACTTC
d_gene: TRBD1; v_gene: TRBV5-1; j_gene: TRBJ1-2; abundance: -; CDR3aa: CASSRRQGQNYGYTF; CDR3nt: TGCGCCAGCAGCAGGAGACAGGGCCAGAACTATGGCTACACCTTC
d_gene: TRBD1; v_gene: TRBV2; j_gene: TRBJ1-2; abundance: -; CDR3aa: CASSEGGGADGYTF; CDR3nt: TGTGCCAGCAGTGAAGGAGGGGGCGCGGACGGCTACACCTTC
d_gene: TRBD1; v_gene: TRBV6-6; j_gene: TRBJ1-1; abundance: -; CDR3aa: CASSPLQGEAEAFF; CDR3nt: TGTGCCAGCAGTCCGTTACAGGGGGAGGCTGAAGCTTTCTTT
d_gene: -; v_gene: TRBV13; j_gene: TRBJ2-5; abundance: -; CDR3aa: CASSLGLGGGTQYF; CDR3nt: TGTGCCAGCAGCTTAGGTCTAGGGGGGGGGACCCAGTACTTC
d_gene: TRBD1; v_gene: TRBV7-9; j_gene: TRBJ2-3; abundance: -; CDR3aa: CASTPGQGLTDTQYF; CDR3nt: TGTGCCAGCACCCCGGGACAGGGACTCACAGATACGCAGTATTTT
d_gene: TRBD2; v_gene: TRBV4-3; j_gene: TRBJ2-5; abundance: -; CDR3aa: CASSQDARGGAQETQYF; CDR3nt: TGCGCCAGCAGCCAAGATGCGCGCGGGGGAGCACAAGAGACCCAGTACTTC
d_gene: -; v_gene: TRBV30; j_gene: TRBJ1-2; abundance: -; CDR3aa: CAWNMVGDGYTF; CDR3nt: TGTGCCTGGAATATGGTAGGGGATGGCTACACCTTC
d_gene: -; v_gene: TRBV18; j_gene: TRBJ1-1; abundance: -; CDR3aa: CASSPSLDRNTEAFF; CDR3nt: TGTGCCAGCTCACCGTCCCTAGACAGGAACACTGAAGCTTTCTTT
d_gene: -; v_gene: TRBV5-1; j_gene: TRBJ1-5; abundance: -; CDR3aa: CASSLLDSYQPQHF; CDR3nt: TGCGCCAGCAGCTTGTTGGACAGTTATCAGCCCCAGCATTTT
d_gene: -; v_gene: TRBV24-1; j_gene: TRBJ2-7; abundance: -; CDR3aa: CATSEQGNYEQCF; CDR3nt: TGTGCCACCAGTGAACAGGGAAACTACGAGCAGTGCTTC
d_gene: TRBD1; v_gene: TRBV10-3; j_gene: TRBJ2-7; abundance: -; CDR3aa: CAISHSTGGDEQYF; CDR3nt: TGTGCCATCAGTCACTCGACAGGGGGCGACGAGCAGTACTTC
d_gene: -; v_gene: TRBV2; j_gene: TRBJ1-1; abundance: -; CDR3aa: CATQGWTEAFF; CDR3nt: TGTGCCACACAGGGATGGACTGAAGCTTTCTTT
d_gene: -; v_gene: TRBV25-1; j_gene: TRBJ1-2; abundance: -; CDR3aa: CASSAWRGGLGGYTF; CDR3nt: TGTGCCAGCAGTGCATGGAGGGGGGGACTGGGCGGCTACACCTTC
d_gene: -; v_gene: TRBV2; j_gene: TRBJ2-6; abundance: -; CDR3aa: CASSEETTGANVLTF; CDR3nt: TGTGCCAGCAGTGAAGAGACTACTGGGGCCAACGTCCTGACTTTC
d_gene: -; v_gene: TRBV24-1; j_gene: TRBJ2-2; abundance: once; CDR3aa: CATALQGGTGELFF; CDR3nt: TGTGCCACCGCGTTACAGGGAGGGACCGGGGAGCTGTTTTTT